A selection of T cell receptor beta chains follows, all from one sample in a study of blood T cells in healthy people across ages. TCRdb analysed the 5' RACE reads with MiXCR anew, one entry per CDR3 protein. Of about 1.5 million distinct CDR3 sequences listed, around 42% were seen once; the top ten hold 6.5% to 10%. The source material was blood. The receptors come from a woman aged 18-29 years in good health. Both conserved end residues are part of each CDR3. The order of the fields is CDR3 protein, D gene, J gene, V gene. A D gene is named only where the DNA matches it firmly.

cdr3_aa: CASSSSGTMAHEQYF
d_call: TRBD2
j_call: TRBJ2-7
v_call: TRBV5-1

cdr3_aa: CASSYSNVHEQFF
d_call: .
j_call: TRBJ2-1
v_call: TRBV6-2/TRBV6-3

cdr3_aa: CASSLLGPGGELFF
d_call: .
j_call: TRBJ2-2
v_call: TRBV28

cdr3_aa: CASSQGASSRDTQYF
d_call: .
j_call: TRBJ2-3
v_call: TRBV4-1

cdr3_aa: CAWSGTEAFF
d_call: .
j_call: TRBJ1-1
v_call: TRBV30

cdr3_aa: CASSPSGVAGVEDDTQYF
d_call: TRBD2
j_call: TRBJ2-3
v_call: TRBV9

cdr3_aa: CASSPQAGAPIENEQYF
d_call: TRBD2
j_call: TRBJ2-7
v_call: TRBV18

cdr3_aa: CASRPKAGGINNEQFF
d_call: .
j_call: TRBJ2-1
v_call: TRBV7-9

cdr3_aa: CASSLGGLRSYEQYF
d_call: TRBD2
j_call: TRBJ2-7
v_call: TRBV11-2

cdr3_aa: CASSLMGEANSPLHF
d_call: .
j_call: TRBJ1-6
v_call: TRBV7-2

cdr3_aa: CASSALGGQGEKLFF
d_call: .
j_call: TRBJ1-4
v_call: TRBV9

cdr3_aa: CASSWGQTQFF
d_call: TRBD1
j_call: TRBJ2-1
v_call: TRBV5-1

cdr3_aa: CASTVPSGTGSNQPQHF
d_call: TRBD1
j_call: TRBJ1-5
v_call: TRBV6-1

cdr3_aa: CASSGHSRGETQYF
d_call: .
j_call: TRBJ2-5
v_call: TRBV12-3/TRBV12-4

cdr3_aa: CAITADPPHEQYF
d_call: .
j_call: TRBJ2-7
v_call: TRBV3-1

cdr3_aa: CASSPREGRWSNQPQHF
d_call: .
j_call: TRBJ1-5
v_call: TRBV12-3/TRBV12-4

cdr3_aa: CSARPPGQGTTEQYF
d_call: TRBD1
j_call: TRBJ2-7
v_call: TRBV20-1

cdr3_aa: CSARDFTSYEQYF
d_call: .
j_call: TRBJ2-7
v_call: TRBV20-1

cdr3_aa: CSASRGAVVEKLFF
d_call: .
j_call: TRBJ1-4
v_call: TRBV20-1

cdr3_aa: CSARVSGITSTDTQYF
d_call: .
j_call: TRBJ2-3
v_call: TRBV20-1

cdr3_aa: CASSVSGAGGFTGELFF
d_call: TRBD2
j_call: TRBJ2-2
v_call: TRBV9

cdr3_aa: CASSDQRTYQETQYF
d_call: .
j_call: TRBJ2-5
v_call: TRBV2

cdr3_aa: CASSPLEKETQYF
d_call: .
j_call: TRBJ2-5
v_call: TRBV6-1

cdr3_aa: CASSQGFSGAETQYF
d_call: .
j_call: TRBJ2-5
v_call: TRBV3-1

cdr3_aa: CASSVGQSPLHF
d_call: .
j_call: TRBJ1-6
v_call: TRBV2

cdr3_aa: CSASFARDPSYEQYF
d_call: .
j_call: TRBJ2-7
v_call: TRBV20-1

cdr3_aa: CASSPIRVDEQFF
d_call: .
j_call: TRBJ2-1
v_call: TRBV3-1

cdr3_aa: CASSVPGTGASGNTIYF
d_call: TRBD1
j_call: TRBJ1-3
v_call: TRBV10-2

cdr3_aa: CASRDRNYNEQYF
d_call: TRBD1
j_call: TRBJ2-7
v_call: TRBV2

cdr3_aa: CASSHDLAGLYNEQFF
d_call: TRBD2
j_call: TRBJ2-1
v_call: TRBV18

cdr3_aa: CASSFSSGVEQYF
d_call: TRBD2
j_call: TRBJ2-7
v_call: TRBV27

cdr3_aa: CSARDPTWGYTF
d_call: .
j_call: TRBJ1-2
v_call: TRBV20-1

cdr3_aa: CSATMSAGELFF
d_call: .
j_call: TRBJ2-2
v_call: TRBV29-1

cdr3_aa: CSPTSSRQETQYF
d_call: .
j_call: TRBJ2-5
v_call: TRBV20-1

cdr3_aa: CASSVSSSSGVQETQYF
d_call: TRBD2
j_call: TRBJ2-5
v_call: TRBV9

cdr3_aa: CASSYSSLSGLAGGTYNEQFF
d_call: TRBD2
j_call: TRBJ2-1
v_call: TRBV6-2/TRBV6-3

cdr3_aa: CASSPDRGRCLSNQPQHF
d_call: TRBD1
j_call: TRBJ1-5
v_call: TRBV6-7

cdr3_aa: CASSQDELAALGDEQFF
d_call: .
j_call: TRBJ2-1
v_call: TRBV4-1

cdr3_aa: CASSESVNTEAFF
d_call: .
j_call: TRBJ1-1
v_call: TRBV6-1

cdr3_aa: CASSLDLVGVNEQFF
d_call: .
j_call: TRBJ2-1
v_call: TRBV11-2

cdr3_aa: CASSLSPRSVYEQYF
d_call: .
j_call: TRBJ2-5
v_call: TRBV27

cdr3_aa: CSVVGTSGSSYNEQYF
d_call: TRBD2
j_call: .
v_call: TRBV29-1

cdr3_aa: CASSQGGARRNEQFF
d_call: .
j_call: TRBJ2-1
v_call: TRBV3-1

cdr3_aa: CSVALESGRSEYF
d_call: TRBD2
j_call: TRBJ2-5
v_call: TRBV29-1

cdr3_aa: CASSDGPGYGYTF
d_call: .
j_call: TRBJ1-2
v_call: TRBV6-1

cdr3_aa: CASSEGWEQYF
d_call: .
j_call: TRBJ2-7
v_call: TRBV28